The present TCR beta chain was sequenced within a study of T cells in women clearing cervical HPV infection. Overall study: Controls' single incident HPV16 infection cleared within 12 months without precancer. General observations from the study: Repertoire richness, not evenness, was significantly elevated in CIN3+ cases versus controls. Richness plus V gene abundances separated cases from controls with AUC roughly 0.85.

TCRdb keeps only in-frame clones here, not all; method: immunoSEQ multiplex PCR. The sample has about 30,000 clones. With regard to this clone: The target antigen is unknown.

The sequenced sample was blood buffy coat. The receptor comes from a woman between 18 and 70 years old with a cervical HPV16 infection that either progressed to CIN3+ or cleared (not recorded which).

Partial CDR3 DNA: TGCGCCAGCAGGCTATTACCGGGACTAGCGATCACAGATACG. Amino acids: CASRLLPGLAITDT. The full CDR3 protein reads CASRLLPGLAITDTQYF. The chain links TRBV5-1 to TRBJ2-3; 10 bases map to TRBD2. The read terminates 3 residues ahead of where the CDR3 ends, so the germline J gene completes it. The CDR3 extends over 17 amino acids. J was trimmed by 2 bases and V by 5 bases; bases with no gene match: 11. CDR1 is SGHRS and CDR2 is YFSETQ in the germline V gene.